This T cell receptor beta chain was retrieved from a study of STAT5B mutations in CD4+ large granular lymphocyte leukemia. Trimming took 1 base from V and 10 from J, leaving 19 bases between them. Germline CDR1 and CDR2: SQVTM and ANQGSEA. This CDR3 region has 14 residues. This table comes from immunoSEQ multiplex PCR, and its TCRdb copy is limited to in-frame clones, with some not included. In the table there are about 40,000 clones, approximately 84% of which are singletons. Source material: CD4+ T cells from blood buffy coats. The chain employs TRBV29-1 and TRBJ1-1; D is undetermined. This TCR was sampled from a human donor in good health. For the CDR3, the DNA is TGCAGCGTTGAAGCCCGCCTACATGGCGGAGGAGCTTTCTTT. It encodes CSVEARLHGGGAFF.